Presented here are 15 T cell receptor beta chains from one specimen sequenced in a study of blood T cells in healthy people across ages. PCR was performed a second time for about 7 to 12 cycles using a sample-barcoded 5' primer and a J-beta primer mix. TCRdb independently ran MiXCR on the 5' RACE reads; one entry per CDR3 protein. The data contain more than 650,000 distinct CDR3 sequences, approximately 21% of them singletons. Sequencing used blood. The receptor source for this set is a man in his 70s in good health.

The chain is built from TRBV5-6 and TRBJ2-7; possible D gene TRBD1, 6 bases. Germline CDR1 reads SGHDT; CDR2 reads YYEEEE. This CDR3 region has 15 residues. Trimming shortened V by 0 bases and J by 0 bases, and 10 bases separated the two germline ends. The CDR3 region has the DNA TGTGCCAGCAGCTTGGTAGGGGGAAGCTCCTACGAGCAGTACTTC. This translates into CASSLVGGSSYEQYF.

This clonotype showed up just a few times. The CDR3 DNA is TGCAGCGTCCTGACTAGTTTCCCTATCTACGAGCAGTACTTC. Translating gives CSVLTSFPIYEQYF. The chain carries TRBV29-1 and TRBJ2-7; D possibly corresponds to TRBD2 (6 bases). This CDR3 is built from 14 residues. The V gene's germline CDR1 is SQVTM and CDR2 ANQGSEA. V was pared by 6 bases and J by 3 bases, with 18 bases between.

This chain uses TRBV4-1 with TRBJ2-7; a possible D gene is TRBD2 (6 bases). Per the germline V gene, CDR1 is MGHRA and CDR2 is YSYEKL. This CDR3 contains 15 residues. V lost 0 bases and J 5 bases, leaving 14 bases between the germline ends. In nucleotides, the CDR3 is TGCGCCAGCAGCCAAGACAGCGGGTCGGGAGACGAGCAGTACTTC. Its protein is CASSQDSGSGDEQYF.

This rearrangement joins TRBV6-5 to TRBJ1-4, with TRBD1 identical over 7 bases. The V gene end was trimmed by 7 bases and the J gene end by 5 bases; junction bases not matched to a gene: 7. The CDR3 covers 14 residues. Germline V lookup: CDR1 MNHEY, CDR2 SVGAGI. The CDR3 nucleotides are TGTGCCAGCAAATCGGACAGGACAAATGAAAAACTGTTTTTT. It encodes CASKSDRTNEKLFF.

The gene calls are TRBV7-2 and TRBJ1-2, with D perhaps matching TRBD1 (5 bases). Germline V gives CDR1 SGHTA, CDR2 FQGNSA. Trimming shortened V by 4 bases and J by 7 bases, and 19 bases separated the two germline ends. The CDR3 sequence is 15 residues long. CDR3 region: CASSSKVGGGSGYTF. CDR3 nucleotides: TGTGCCAGCAGCTCTAAGGTGGGGGGGGGAAGTGGCTACACCTTC. The full variable domain, rest sourced from reference TRBV7-2 and TRBJ1-2, is GAGVSQSPSNKVTEKGKDVELRCDPISGHTALYWYRQSLGQGLEFLIYFQGNSAPDKSGLPSDRFSAERTGGSVSTLTIQRTQQEDSAVYLCASSSKVGGGSGYTFGSGTRLTVV.

This clonotype was seen more than once but under ten times. V and J are TRBV5-1 and TRBJ2-5; possible D gene TRBD2, 5 bases. The V gene's germline CDR1 is SGHRS and CDR2 YFSETQ. Trimming took 4 bases from V and 2 from J, leaving 15 bases between them. The CDR3 contains 15 residues. The CDR3 is CASSPGSGPQETQYF. The CDR3 DNA follows: TGCGCCAGCAGCCCGGGGTCCGGGCCACAAGAGACCCAGTACTTC.

The CDR3 DNA reads as TGTGCCAGCAGCTCTTACAGACAGGGAGGTCAGCCCCAGCATTTT. Its protein product is CASSSYRQGGQPQHF. The chain links TRBV7-8 to TRBJ1-5; 7 nucleotides line up with TRBD1. V shed 4 bases and J 6 bases; nucleotides not matched to a gene: 9. The V gene's germline CDR1 is SGHVS and CDR2 FQNEAQ. This CDR3 has 15 amino acids.

This clonotype showed up just a few times. This chain connects TRBV7-9 to TRBJ1-2; D is uncertain. The CDR3 is 11 residues long. V lost 2 bases and J lost 12, with 10 bases in between. Germline V gives CDR1 SEHNR, CDR2 FQNEAQ (reference sequence). The CDR3 DNA reads TGTGCCAGCAGCTTACCGGGTCAGGACACCTTC. Translated: CASSLPGQDTF. Looking up the rest from reference TRBV7-9 and TRBJ1-2 gives the full variable domain: DTGVSQNPRHKITKRGQNVTFRCDPISEHNRLYWYRQTLGQGPEFLTYFQNEAQLEKSRLLSDRFSAERPKGSFSTLEIQRTEQGDSAMYLCASSLPGQDTFGSGTRLTVV.

This clonotype occurred many times. V is TRBV7-2 and J is TRBJ1-2; D gene uncertain. The V end was cut by 2 bases, the J end by 5 bases, with 9 bases between. Germline CDR1 SGHTA, CDR2 FQGNSA. This CDR3 contains 13 residues. The CDR3 spells CASSLMFPYGYTF. In nucleotides, the CDR3 is TGTGCCAGCAGCTTAATGTTTCCTTATGGCTACACCTTC.

There are a few counts of this clonotype. The chain uses TRBV7-2 and TRBJ2-1; TRBD1 matches 7 bases. The J call is uncertain, as TRBJ2-5 better fits the DNA end. Germline V gene lookup returns CDR1 SGHTA and CDR2 FQGNSA. The CDR3 totals 14 residues. CDR3 amino acids: CASSTTRGYETQYF. DNA of the CDR3: TGTGCCAGCAGCACAACCAGGGGGTACGAGACCCAGTACTTC.

This chain joins TRBV2 and TRBJ2-1, with 10 bases matching TRBD2. Germline values: CDR1 SNHLY, CDR2 FYNNEI. The CDR3 is 15 amino acids. Trimming at V came to 4 bases and at J to 7 bases, leaving 7 bases not matched to a gene. CDR3 residues: CASSVRSGRGNEQFF. CDR3 bases: TGTGCCAGCAGTGTCCGCAGCGGGAGGGGGAATGAGCAGTTCTTC.

This clonotype came up a few times. The rearrangement uses TRBV28 and TRBJ2-5, with 7 bases matching TRBD1. The trim removed 3 bases at V and 6 bases at J, leaving 7 bases unmatched. The CDR3 is 14 residues long. Germline V gene data show CDR1 as MDHEN and CDR2 as SYDVKM. CDR3 bases: TGTGCCAGCAGTTTCGACAGGGTTGGGAAGACCCAGTACTTC. Protein product: CASSFDRVGKTQYF.

V and J are TRBV7-9 and TRBJ2-3; no clear D. The CDR3 length is 13 residues. Germline values: CDR1 SEHNR, CDR2 FQNEAQ (reference sequence). With 5 bases removed from V and 5 bases from J, the gap between germline ends came to 11 bases. This CDR3 reads CASSTNTLDTQYF. CDR3 bases: TGTGCCAGCAGCACAAATACCCTAGATACGCAGTATTTT. The complete variable domain, with remaining parts taken from reference TRBV7-9 and TRBJ2-3, reads DTGVSQNPRHKITKRGQNVTFRCDPISEHNRLYWYRQTLGQGPEFLTYFQNEAQLEKSRLLSDRFSAERPKGSFSTLEIQRTEQGDSAMYLCASSTNTLDTQYFGPGTRLTVL.

This clonotype was counted many times. The rearrangement uses TRBV12-3 or TRBV12-4 and TRBJ2-1, with no clear D. V lost 6 bases and J lost 0, with 21 bases in between. The CDR3 contains 18 residues. CDR3 DNA sequence: TGTGCCAGCAGCCGGGTTGGCAATCCTTCGAGCTCCTACAATGAGCAGTTCTTC. This encodes CASSRVGNPSSSYNEQFF.

This clonotype was observed once. The chain is built from TRBV12-3 or TRBV12-4 and TRBJ2-2, with 9 bases matching TRBD2. There are 17 residues in the CDR3. J gave up 6 bases and V 4 bases, and 12 bases lay outside the gene matches. DNA of the CDR3: TGTGCCAGCAGTTGGGGTAGCGGGAGATTGAGGTCCGGGGAGCTGTTTTTT. It specifies CASSWGSGRLRSGELFF.